Listed here are 29 T cell receptor beta chains from one sample, sequenced in a study of blood T cell repertoires in COVID-19. Method: immunoSEQ multiplex PCR; TCRdb's copy keeps in-frame clones and lacks some. The table shows about 140,000 clones, with 75% to 90% occurring only once. The sequenced sample consisted of peripheral blood. The source is a man between 65 and 79 years old who had recovered from COVID-19.

In this sample, this clone turned up once. The chain links TRBV5-4 to TRBJ2-1; 10 bases fit TRBD2. This CDR3 has 14 amino acids. The junction had 4 bases not matched to a gene; V was cut back by 0 bases and J by 10 bases. CDR1 and CDR2 (germline): SGHNT, YYREEE (reference sequence). The CDR3: CASSLALAGDEQFF. The CDR3 DNA reads as TGTGCCAGCAGCTTGGCGCTAGCGGGAGACGAGCAGTTCTTC.

This rearrangement joins TRBV12-3 or TRBV12-4 to TRBJ1-1; a possible D gene is TRBD1 (5 bases). This CDR3 comprises 13 residues. With 6 bases removed from V and 6 bases from J, the gap between germline ends came to 14 bases. The CDR3 loop is CASRDGAGAEAFF. The CDR3 DNA follows: TGTGCCAGCAGGGACGGAGCGGGGGCTGAAGCTTTCTTT.

The V and J genes are TRBV4-3 and TRBJ2-3; 10 nucleotides align to TRBD2. The germline V gene has CDR1 LGHNA and CDR2 YSLEER. The CDR3 length is 17 residues. V gave up 0 bases and J gave up 3 bases; unmatched junction bases: 6. The CDR3 nucleotides are TGCGCCAGCAGCCAAGATAGGGCTAGCGGGAGAACAGATACGCAGTATTTT. Protein product: CASSQDRASGRTDTQYF.

The V gene is TRBV7-9, the J gene TRBJ1-4, with TRBD1 matching over 8 bases. The CDR3 sequence is 15 residues long. With 5 bases clipped from V and 7 bases from J, the junction kept 9 bases outside the gene matches. Germline V lookup: CDR1 SEHNR, CDR2 FQNEAQ (reference sequence). The CDR3 here is CASSPTGVDGEKLFF. CDR3 DNA: TGTGCCAGCAGCCCGACAGGGGTAGATGGTGAAAAACTGTTTTTT.

The rearrangement uses TRBV5-1 and TRBJ1-5; tentatively, D is TRBD1 (6 bases). The V gene lost 2 bases and the J gene lost 6 bases, with 12 bases spanning the gap. This CDR3 contains 14 residues. CDR1 and CDR2 (germline): SGHRS, YFSETQ. This CDR3 reads CASSFSGAGQPQHF. For the CDR3, the DNA is TGCGCCAGCAGCTTTTCAGGGGCGGGTCAGCCCCAGCATTTT.

V and J are TRBV4-1 and TRBJ1-1; 9 positions agree with TRBD1. V shed 4 bases, J shed 4 bases, and the junction held 7 bases outside the gene matches. The CDR3 covers 15 residues. CDR1 and CDR2 (germline): MGHRA, YSYEKL. The CDR3 spells CASSLSTGGGTEAFF. The CDR3 DNA reads TGCGCCAGCAGCCTATCGACAGGGGGAGGCACTGAAGCTTTCTTT.

The chain uses TRBV20-1 and TRBJ2-1; 10 positions match TRBD2. Germline CDR1 DFQATT, CDR2 SNEGSKA (reference sequence). This CDR3 is 15 amino acids long. The V segment lost 3 bases and the J segment 8 bases; nucleotides outside the gene matches: 10. The CDR3 reads CSASSPLAGEHEQFF. The CDR3 DNA reads as TGCAGTGCTAGTTCTCCGCTAGCGGGAGAACATGAGCAGTTCTTC.

The chain employs TRBV10-2 and TRBJ1-1; D is unresolved. CDR3 length: 14 residues. Trimming cost V 4 bases and J 1 base, with 10 bases left between them. Germline CDR1 and CDR2: WSHSY and SAAADI. The CDR3 region is CASSALAGNTEAFF. In DNA form, the CDR3 reads TGCGCCAGCAGTGCTTTGGCGGGGAACACTGAAGCTTTCTTT.

The chain carries TRBV6-5 and TRBJ2-7; D call uncertain. The CDR3 contains 14 residues. Looked up from germline, CDR1 is MNHEY and CDR2 is SVGAGI. The ends were cut back, 5 bases at V and 4 bases at J, with 15 bases in the middle. The CDR3 bases are TGTGCCAGCAGTCGACTTACCCCCGGGTACGAGCAGTACTTC. This codes for CASSRLTPGYEQYF.

V gene TRBV29-1 combines with J gene TRBJ2-1, with 8 positions matching TRBD1. Germline CDR1 reads SQVTM; CDR2 reads ANQGSEA. The trim removed 5 bases at V and 7 bases at J, leaving 4 bases unmatched. There are 12 residues in the CDR3. CDR3 nucleotides: TGCAGCGTTCGACAGGGGCGTAATGAGCAGTTCTTC. This encodes CSVRQGRNEQFF.

On this clone: At one boundary the junction diverges from the germline segment, which might be a read error. The chain links TRBV25-1 to TRBJ2-1; a weak D match, TRBD1 (5 bases). This CDR3 comprises 14 residues. Germline CDR1 and CDR2: MGHDK and SYGVNS. Written as DNA, the CDR3 is TGTGCCAGCAGTGAGAGGACACTCTACCATGAGCAGTTCTTC. Encoded protein: CASSERTLYHEQFF.

V gene TRBV28 combines with J gene TRBJ1-5; 7 nucleotides match TRBD1. Germline CDR1 is MDHEN and CDR2 is SYDVKM. This CDR3 region has 15 residues. V dropped 6 bases and J dropped 1; count of bases not matched to a gene: 6. The CDR3 loop is CASSPRDRSNQPQHF. The DNA of the CDR3 is TGTGCCAGCAGCCCCCGGGACAGAAGCAATCAGCCCCAGCATTTT.

The chain links TRBV12-5 to TRBJ1-1; D is uncertain. This CDR3 comprises 13 residues. Per the germline V gene, CDR1 is LGHNT and CDR2 is FRNRAP. V was clipped by 4 bases and J by 4 bases, with 10 bases between them. This CDR3 reads CASGSPPGTEAFF. DNA of the CDR3: TGTGCTAGTGGTTCCCCCCCGGGCACTGAAGCTTTCTTT.

This clone has only a few counts. The J gene is TRBJ2-2, the V gene TRBV5-1, with 9 bases aligning to TRBD2. The J segment lost 3 bases and the V segment lost 4 bases, leaving 7 bases of the junction unmatched. The CDR3 has 16 amino acids. The germline V gene has CDR1 SGHRS and CDR2 YFSETQ. The CDR3 loop reads CASSLGGLAYTGELFF. CDR3 bases: TGCGCCAGCAGCCTCGGCGGACTAGCGTACACCGGGGAGCTGTTTTTT.

The genes are TRBV19 and TRBJ1-5; TRBD1 aligns across 9 bases. The CDR3 loop spans 16 amino acids. V shed 5 bases and J 5 bases; nucleotides not matched to a gene: 10. Germline CDR1 and CDR2: LNHDA and SQIVND (reference sequence). CDR3 sequence (DNA): TGTGCCAGTAGTCTGGGGAGGGACAGGGATTATCAGCCCCAGCATTTT. This encodes CASSLGRDRDYQPQHF.

This clone has just a few counts. V is TRBV4-1 and J is TRBJ2-1; TRBD2 agrees at 7 bases. Germline V gene sequence: CDR1 MGHRA, CDR2 YSYEKL. The V and J ends lost 4 bases and 6 bases, in that order; junction bases with no gene match: 9. The CDR3 contains 15 residues. The CDR3 nucleotides read TGCGCCAGCAGCCCTGGCGGGACTAACCCCAATGAGCAGTTCTTC. Translating gives CASSPGGTNPNEQFF.

The chain uses TRBV7-2 and TRBJ2-2, with a possible D match to TRBD1 (6 bases). V was pared by 6 bases and J by 6 bases, with 11 bases between. Germline CDR1 and CDR2: SGHTA and FQGNSA. There are 13 residues in the CDR3. CDR3 in DNA: TGTGCCAGCAGACAGGGCCCTTCCGGGGAGCTGTTTTTT. This encodes CASRQGPSGELFF.

This chain joins TRBV11-2 and TRBJ2-7; 11 bases align to TRBD1. Germline assignment: CDR1 SGHAT and CDR2 FQNNGV. CDR3 length equals 15 residues. Trimming took 5 bases from V and 3 from J; bases not matched to a gene: 6. CDR3 protein: CASSARGQGVYEQYF. CDR3 bases: TGTGCCAGCAGCGCGCGGGGACAGGGGGTCTACGAGCAGTACTTC.

V and J are TRBV5-3 and TRBJ1-1, with D unresolved. TRBV5-3 is classed as an ORF, of uncertain function. CDR3 size: 14 residues. V shed 4 bases and J shed 3 bases, with 13 bases lying between them. The CDR3 DNA reads as TGTGCCAGAAGCCTGCCGGCCCGGGACACTGAAGCTTTCTTT. Translated, it gives CARSLPARDTEAFF.

The J gene is TRBJ2-2, the V gene TRBV19; TRBD1 is a possible D gene (5 bases). The germline V gene has CDR1 LNHDA and CDR2 SQIVND (reference sequence). The CDR3 covers 13 residues. V gave up 6 bases and J gave up 5 bases, with 10 bases separating them. CDR3 sequence (DNA): TGTGCCAGTAGCGACAGTTTGACCGGGGAGCTGTTTTTT. Residues: CASSDSLTGELFF.

The chain couples TRBV18 to TRBJ1-6, with unresolved D. Trimming took 6 bases from V and 9 from J, leaving 12 bases between them. The CDR3 loop spans 13 amino acids. The germline V gene encodes CDR1 KGHSH and CDR2 LQKENI. In DNA form, the CDR3 reads TGTGCCAGCTCCCCATACGGTCCTTCACCCCTCCACTTT. Amino acid sequence: CASSPYGPSPLHF.

The chain uses TRBV5-1 and TRBJ1-4, with 7 bases fitting TRBD1. Per germline, CDR1 SGHRS and CDR2 YFSETQ. The ends lost 0 bases at V and 8 bases at J; junction bases unmatched: 4. The CDR3 runs to 14 residues. CDR3 residues: CASSLGDSGEKLFF. The CDR3 DNA is TGCGCCAGCAGCTTGGGGGACAGTGGGGAAAAACTGTTTTTT.

The chain joins TRBV28 to TRBJ1-2, with 7 bases that match TRBD1. The germline CDR1 and CDR2 sequences are MDHEN and SYDVKM. The CDR3 covers 15 residues. The trim removed 6 bases at V and 3 bases at J, leaving 10 bases unmatched. CDR3: CASRLAGTVDYGYTF. The DNA of the CDR3 is TGTGCCAGCAGGCTAGCCGGGACAGTCGACTATGGCTACACCTTC.

This chain links TRBV30 with TRBJ1-2; maybe TRBD1 (5 bases). The germline CDR1 and CDR2 sequences are GTSNPN and SVGIG (reference sequence). V was cut by 4 bases and J by 8 bases, with 20 bases left in between. The CDR3 is 14 amino acids. The CDR3 here is CAWKVWGGTRGYTF. As DNA, the CDR3 is TGTGCCTGGAAAGTCTGGGGGGGTACACGGGGCTACACCTTC.

In this sample, this clone turned up a few times. The chain links TRBV10-1 to TRBJ1-5; D unclear. CDR3 length equals 13 residues. CDR1 and CDR2 from the germline V gene are WNHNN and SYGVQD (reference sequence). The V gene lost 8 bases and the J gene lost 3 bases, with 11 bases spanning the gap. The DNA of the CDR3 is TGCGCCAGCTGCCGGGTTTTCAATCAGCCCCAGCATTTT. Translation gives CASCRVFNQPQHF.

The chain links TRBV7-8 to TRBJ2-2; 7 bases match TRBD2. The ends lost 4 bases at V and 0 bases at J; junction bases unmatched: 8. Per the germline V gene, CDR1 is SGHVS and CDR2 is FQNEAQ. This CDR3 has 17 amino acids. CDR3 loop: CASSYGASGPNTGELFF. CDR3 nucleotide sequence: TGTGCCAGCAGCTACGGGGCTAGCGGACCGAACACCGGGGAGCTGTTTTTT.

The rearrangement links TRBV7-3 to TRBJ2-1; maybe TRBD1 (5 bases). The V and J ends lost 5 bases and 10 bases respectively, with 18 bases between them. Germline-derived CDR1 and CDR2 are SGHTA and FQGTGA. This CDR3 spans 14 amino acids. The CDR3 DNA follows: TGTGCCAGCAGCGTGGGGCAGGGCGTCACCGAGCAGTTCTTC. Translated, it gives CASSVGQGVTEQFF.

The V call is TRBV4-1, the J call TRBJ2-7; D is perhaps TRBD2 (6 bases). The CDR3 has 16 residues. Trimming removed 0 bases from V and 1 base from J, with 13 bases in between. Germline CDR1 is MGHRA and CDR2 is YSYEKL. CDR3 residues: CASSQDTGSRSYEQYF. In nucleotides, the CDR3 is TGCGCCAGCAGCCAAGATACCGGGAGCAGGTCCTACGAGCAGTACTTC.

V is TRBV27 and J is TRBJ2-7; D remains unclear. CDR1 and CDR2 (germline): MNHEY, SMNVEV (reference sequence). V lost 4 bases to trimming and J lost 3 bases, with 13 bases between them. The CDR3 contains 14 residues. The CDR3 here is CASSSRWADYEQYF. Here the CDR3 DNA reads TGTGCCAGCAGTTCTCGTTGGGCCGACTACGAGCAGTACTTC.